This T cell receptor beta chain is from a study of cytomegalovirus exposure and HLA in healthy donors. PCR primers comprised 60 Vbeta and 13 Jbeta primers. Method: immunoSEQ multiplex PCR; TCRdb's copy keeps in-frame clones and lacks some. Found here are some 130,000 clones, around 63% of them singletons; the top ten hold over 1.5%. Germline loops: CDR1 MNHEY, CDR2 SMNVEV (reference sequence). This CDR3 contains 14 residues. The V gene end was trimmed by 5 bases and the J gene end by 6 bases; junction bases not matched to a gene: 10. The specimen was PBMCs. The rearrangement uses TRBV27 and TRBJ2-7, with 7 bases aligning to TRBD2. The clonotype originates from a human donor in good health. CDR3 region: CASSRSGDGREQYF. CDR3 nucleotide sequence: TGTGCCAGCAGTCGGAGCGGGGACGGGCGCGAGCAGTACTTC.